Below, 8 T cell receptor beta chains from the same sample are listed, as sequenced in a study of kidney transplant recipient with SARS-CoV-2 infection (dated by TCRdb to 2020 to 2022). The listed sequencing device is Illumina MiSeq. TCRdb passed the public sequencing reads through fastp at Q25 and MiXCR, retaining productive beta sequences. One record per CDR3 amino acid sequence lists the most common genes and DNA. Counted in this sample were 250,000 or so distinct CDR3 sequences; 29% of them appeared once. About 7% of the sample is taken by the ten largest. The meaning of the sample's time point label: pre-pandemic baseline sample and day 111 after first positive SARS-CoV-2 test. Source: a blood sample, taken at baseline and between days 110 and 120 from a kidney transplant recipient. Receptor source: a male patient between 25 and 39 years old who had COVID-19 and was a kidney transplant recipient. Some T cells present after a transplant may be cells of the graft donor.

At least ten counts were recorded for this clonotype. The V gene is TRBV5-6, the J gene TRBJ2-3, with D maybe TRBD2 (5 bases). CDR1 SGHDT and CDR2 YYEEEE come from the germline V gene. The CDR3 contains 15 residues. V was clipped by 0 bases and J by 0 bases, with 8 bases between them. The CDR3 DNA follows: TGTGCCAGCAGCTTGGGCGGGTCTAGCACAGATACGCAGTATTTT. Protein product: CASSLGGSSTDTQYF. The entire variable domain, with the rest obtained from reference TRBV5-6 and TRBJ2-3, is as follows: DAGVTQSPTHLIKTRGQQVTLRCSPKSGHDTVSWYQQALGQGPQFIFQYYEEEERQRGNFPDRFSGHQFPNYSSELNVNALLLGDSALYLCASSLGGSSTDTQYFGPGTRLTVL.

This clonotype was seen ten or more times. This chain uses TRBV28 with TRBJ1-6; D unclear. The V end lost 2 bases, the J end lost 5 bases, and 4 bases lay between the germline ends. The CDR3 runs 13 residues. Germline V gene data show CDR1 as MDHEN and CDR2 as SYDVKM. For the CDR3, the DNA is TGTGCCAGCAGTTTACAGAATAATTCACCCCTCCACTTT. Encoded protein: CASSLQNNSPLHF. Full variable domain (rest looked up from reference TRBV28 and TRBJ1-6): DVKVTQSSRYLVKRTGEKVFLECVQDMDHENMFWYRQDPGLGLRLIYFSYDVKMKEKGDIPEGYSVSREKKERFSLILESASTNQTSMYLCASSLQNNSPLHFGNGTRLTVT.

This clonotype was seen repeatedly, ten times or more. The chain links TRBV5-6 to TRBJ2-3, with a weak D call TRBD1 (6 bases). Looked up from germline, CDR1 is SGHDT and CDR2 is YYEEEE. The CDR3 extends over 15 amino acids. Trimming removed 2 bases at V and 2 bases at J, with 12 bases between. CDR3 in amino acids: CASSFRGGYTDTQYF. The CDR3 DNA reads TGTGCCAGCAGCTTTCGTGGGGGCTACACAGATACGCAGTATTTT.

About this clonotype: One base away lies a much larger clone, so this may be a sequencing read error. This sequence joins TRBV10-2 and TRBJ2-7, with D tentatively TRBD1 or TRBD2 (7 bases each). In germline, CDR1 is WSHSY, CDR2 SAAADI. The CDR3 covers 16 residues. Trimming left V 3 bases short and J 4 bases short, with 19 bases between. The CDR3 DNA reads as TGCGCCAGCAGTGATACACTCAGGGGGAGGGCGTACGAGCAGTACGTC. Translating it yields CASSDTLRGRAYEQYV.

As regards this clonotype: With a much larger clone just one base away, this may be a read error. The chain combines TRBV5-4 with TRBJ1-6, with D unresolved. The CDR3 is made up of 16 amino acids. Germline-derived CDR1 and CDR2 are SGHNT and YYREEE (reference sequence). The CDR3 coding sequence is TGTACCAGCAGCTTTTATCCGGGAGCTGATAATTCACCCCTCCACTTT. This encodes CTSSFYPGADNSPLHF.

The gene calls are TRBV5-1 and TRBJ1-2; TRBD1 matches at 9 bases. Germline CDR1 and CDR2: SGHRS and YFSETQ. This CDR3 has 16 amino acids. Trimming removed 3 bases from V and 6 bases from J; junction bases left unmatched: 12. In DNA form, the CDR3 reads TGCGCCAGCAGCTGGACGGGACAGGGTATTTCGGATGGCTACACCTTC. This sequence encodes CASSWTGQGISDGYTF. Supplemented by reference TRBV5-1 and TRBJ1-2, the full variable domain reads KAGVTQTPRYLIKTRGQQVTLSCSPISGHRSVSWYQQTPGQGLQFLFEYFSETQRNKGNFPGRFSGRQFSNSRSEMNVSTLELGDSALYLCASSWTGQGISDGYTFGSGTRLTVV.

This clonotype occurred a few times. A much larger clone lies one base from this, so it may be a read error. The rearrangement uses TRBV28 and TRBJ1-1; no definite D call. The germline gives CDR1 MDHEN, CDR2 SYDVKM. This CDR3 is built from 10 residues. The CDR3 DNA follows: TGTGCCCGCAGTCTTACTGAAGCTTTCTTT. It translates to CARSLTEAFF.

This clonotype was counted at least ten times. This chain links TRBV20-1 with TRBJ2-7; 13 bases are a match to TRBD2. V lost 0 bases to trimming and J lost 2 bases; unmatched junction nucleotides: 4. The length of the CDR3 is 16 residues. The germline V gene encodes CDR1 DFQATT and CDR2 SNEGSKA (reference sequence). The CDR3 loop is CSAREGLAGEPYEQYF. CDR3 nucleotide sequence: TGCAGTGCTAGAGAAGGACTAGCGGGGGAGCCCTACGAGCAGTACTTC.